Listed below are T cell receptor beta chains from one sample, sequenced in a study of cytomegalovirus exposure and HLA in healthy donors. Sequenced by immunoSEQ multiplex PCR; TCRdb stores in-frame clones only, minus some. Among 200,000 to 250,000 clones, less than 85% were seen once, and the ten largest hold approximately 0.22%. The specimen sequenced was PBMCs. These receptor sequences come from a girl aged 2-10 years in good health and CMV-seronegative. The CDR3 runs from the conserved cysteine through the conserved F or W. D genes are given only for firm matches. Rows give clone size only sometimes, using once, few, many, or a class for an expanded clone.

D	J	size	V	DNA	CDR3
.	TRBJ1-1	.	TRBV27	TGTGCCAGCAGTTTATCTGGAAGACTAACGCTGAACACTGAAGCTTTCTTT	CASSLSGRLTLNTEAFF
.	TRBJ1-2	.	TRBV9	TGTGCCAGCAGTGCAACACCCCCGGGGGGCTACACCTTC	CASSATPPGGYTF
TRBD2	TRBJ2-1	.	TRBV30	TGTGCCTGGAGCATAGCGGGAGTGGGTGAGCAGTTCTTC	CAWSIAGVGEQFF
.	TRBJ1-3	once	TRBV5-1	TGCGCCAGCAGCTTGGCCCTGAGCTCTGGAAACACCATATATTTT	CASSLALSSGNTIYF
TRBD1	TRBJ1-2	.	TRBV19	TGTGCCAGTACCTCAAATTACGACAGGGCTGCACGAGGCTACACCTTC	CASTSNYDRAARGYTF
TRBD1	TRBJ1-1	.	TRBV19	TGTGCCAGTAGTGTCTGGGACAGCCTCTTGAACACTGAAGCTTTCTTT	CASSVWDSLLNTEAFF
.	TRBJ2-1	.	TRBV6-5	TGTGCCAGCAGTTACGGGCCTGACAATGAGCAGTTCTTC	CASSYGPDNEQFF
.	TRBJ1-4	.	TRBV6-5	TGTGCCAGCAGACATAATAGAGACAGGCAGAAAAAACTGTTTTTT	CASRHNRDRQKKLFF
.	TRBJ2-5	.	TRBV27	TGTGCCACCAGGGCCTGGGGGAGGATCGAAGAGACCCAGTACTTC	CATRAWGRIEETQYF
TRBD1	TRBJ2-5	.	TRBV14	TGTGCCAGCAGCCCAATGGACAGGGAGGAGACCCAGTACTTC	CASSPMDREETQYF
.	TRBJ1-5	.	TRBV19	TGTGCCAGTACTTGGACAGAAAATAGCAATCAGCCCCAGCATTTT	CASTWTENSNQPQHF
.	TRBJ2-7	.	TRBV9	TGTGCCAGCAGCCCCGGGACTGTCGTTCGTTACGAGCAGTACTTC	CASSPGTVVRYEQYF
TRBD2	TRBJ2-7	.	TRBV4-2	TGTGCCAGCAGCCAAGATCTGAGCGGGACTTACTACTTC	CASSQDLSGTYYF
.	TRBJ1-5	.	TRBV19	TGTGCCAGTAGTATTGGAGGGTCGGATCAGCCCCAGCATTTT	CASSIGGSDQPQHF
TRBD2	TRBJ2-1	.	TRBV5-1	TGCGCCAGCAGCTTGGGGGGGACTAGCGGGAATTACAATGAGCAGTTCTTC	CASSLGGTSGNYNEQFF
.	TRBJ2-7	.	TRBV10-1	TGCGCCAGCAGTGATGGGGCGGGGAGCTCCTACGAGCAGTACTTC	CASSDGAGSSYEQYF
.	TRBJ1-1	.	TRBV6-4	TGTGCCAGCAGTGACTCCGGTCTTTACACTGAAGCTTTCTTT	CASSDSGLYTEAFF
TRBD1	TRBJ1-2	few	TRBV7-9	TGTGCCAGCAGCCCGCAGACAGGGTTAGACTATGGCTACACCTTC	CASSPQTGLDYGYTF
.	TRBJ2-1	.	TRBV7-7	TGTGCCAGCAGTTTGGGCCTAAACGAGCAGTTCTTC	CASSLGLNEQFF
.	TRBJ1-6	.	TRBV4-2	TGTGCCAGCAGCCAAGTAGGAGGGGTTCGAAGTAATTCACCCCTCCACTTT	CASSQVGGVRSNSPLHF
TRBD2	TRBJ2-2	.	TRBV10-1	TGCGCCAGCAGTGACAGCGGGAGTGTGCCCGGGGAGCTGTTTTTT	CASSDSGSVPGELFF
.	TRBJ1-6	.	TRBV7-3	TGTGCCAGCAGCTTAACGGGGGACACCAAGTCACCCCTCCACTTT	CASSLTGDTKSPLHF
.	TRBJ1-5	.	TRBV25-1	TGTGCCAGCAGTGGACAGCCGAATCAGCCCCAGCATTTT	CASSGQPNQPQHF